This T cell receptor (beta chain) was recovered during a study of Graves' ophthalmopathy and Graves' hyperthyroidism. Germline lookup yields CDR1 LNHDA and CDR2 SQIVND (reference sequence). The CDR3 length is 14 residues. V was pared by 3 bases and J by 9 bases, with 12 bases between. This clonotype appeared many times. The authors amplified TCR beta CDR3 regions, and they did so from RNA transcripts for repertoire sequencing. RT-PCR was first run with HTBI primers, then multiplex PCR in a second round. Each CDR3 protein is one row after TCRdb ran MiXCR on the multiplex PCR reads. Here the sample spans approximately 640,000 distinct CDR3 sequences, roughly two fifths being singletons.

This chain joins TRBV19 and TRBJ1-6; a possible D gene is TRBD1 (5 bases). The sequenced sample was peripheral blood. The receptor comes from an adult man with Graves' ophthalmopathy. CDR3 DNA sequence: TGTGCCAGTAGTATGGGCAGGGCTTCTTCACCCCTCCACTTT. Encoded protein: CASSMGRASSPLHF.